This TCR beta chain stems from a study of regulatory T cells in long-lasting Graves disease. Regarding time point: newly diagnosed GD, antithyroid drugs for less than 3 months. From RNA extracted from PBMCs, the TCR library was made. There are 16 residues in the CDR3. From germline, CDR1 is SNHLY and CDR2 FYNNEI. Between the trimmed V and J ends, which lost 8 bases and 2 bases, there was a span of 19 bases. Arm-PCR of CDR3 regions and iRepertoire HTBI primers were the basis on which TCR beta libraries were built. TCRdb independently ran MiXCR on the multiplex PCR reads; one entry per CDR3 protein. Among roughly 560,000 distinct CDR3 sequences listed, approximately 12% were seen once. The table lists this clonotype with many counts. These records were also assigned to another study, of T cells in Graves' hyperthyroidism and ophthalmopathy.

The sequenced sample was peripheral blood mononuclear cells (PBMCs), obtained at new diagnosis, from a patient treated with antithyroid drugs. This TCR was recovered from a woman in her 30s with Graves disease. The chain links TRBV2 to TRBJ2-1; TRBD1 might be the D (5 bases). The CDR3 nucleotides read TGTGCCAGCGGAACCCCTGGGGCATTCACCTACAATGAGCAGTTCTTC. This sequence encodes CASGTPGAFTYNEQFF.